This T cell receptor beta chain was sequenced in a study of OX40 agonist ivuxolimab in advanced cancers. As for the study more broadly: The costimulatory receptor OX40 (CD134) was targeted by ivuxolimab, a fully human IgG2 agonistic monoclonal antibody. Intravenous ivuxolimab was administered to patients every 2 weeks at six dose levels: 0.01, 0.1, 0.3, 1.5, 3 and 10 mg/kg. Among the roughly 50 dose-escalation patients, about 19 had hepatocellular carcinoma, 15 melanoma, 9 renal cell carcinoma and 9 head and neck cancer. The dose-escalation cohort was approximately 83% male with a mean age of about 65 years, ranging from roughly 20 to 80. Patients were allowed to have had prior anti-PD-1, anti-PD-L1 or anti-CTLA-4 therapy, and 30% to 50% of the dose-escalation patients had previously received checkpoint inhibitors. Partial responses were achieved by three dose-escalation patients, of whom one had hepatocellular carcinoma and two had cutaneous melanoma. The point of sequencing TCRbeta in the periphery was to test whether ivuxolimab changed TCR sequence diversity and drove clonal T-cell expansion. The paper covers the monotherapy dose-escalation part of the phase I ivuxolimab trial, which included N of about 51 patients. Beyond this particular receptor, the publication reports: In partial responders in the 0.1-3.0 mg/kg groups, normalized peripheral clonal expansion was found to be among the lowest, especially among CD8+ T cells. Low levels of normalized T-cell clonal expansion were also shown by some nonresponding patients. After ivuxolimab, more expanded clones were found on average in CD8+ T cells than in CD4+ T cells. Clonal expansion of both CD4+ and CD8+ blood T cells was observed from baseline to week 6 at doses 0.1 to 3.0 mg/kg. Antigen specificity was not determined for the clonally expanded peripheral T cells.

Genomic DNA was extracted from sorted cells for sequencing of the TCRbeta CDR3 region. The immunoSEQ Assay was used for sequencing of TCRbeta CDR3 regions. TCRdb took over this immuneACCESS table, retaining in-frame rearrangements with V and J assigned. Such tables are incomplete; in checked studies, under half of the missing clones stem from an unresolved V gene, and the remainder is unexplained. The sample table holds fewer than 30,000 clones, of which less than 80% were seen once. The ten largest clones add up to 25% to 30% of the sample. The CDR3 covers 12 residues, taking in both the cysteine and the phenylalanine. Only the CDR3 DNA stays, 36 bases, in frame from base 1. The junction shows trimming of 5 bases on V and 3 bases on J, plus 8 bases between the germline ends. The germline V gene sets CDR1 to SGHAT and CDR2 to FQNNGV. The trial excluded patients who had a history of autoimmune disease or were on systemic immunosuppression. In every dose cohort, peripheral blood was drawn for TCR sequencing at baseline, cycle 4 day 1, and cycle 7 day 1. The samples were drawn from a first-in-human, open-label, multicenter phase I dose-escalation trial of ivuxolimab. Adults with locally advanced or metastatic melanoma, renal cell carcinoma, hepatocellular carcinoma or head and neck squamous cell carcinoma were enrolled in the trial. Before TCR sequencing, CD4+ T cells and CD8+ T cells were sorted from peripheral blood as separate populations.

As concerns this clone: Its specific antigen is unknown. No per-base quality is available; no much larger clone lies one base away.

Rearrangement joined TRBV11-2 to TRBJ2-7; the D gene is perhaps TRBD1, from 5 matching bases. Specimen: CD4+ or CD8+ T cells sorted from blood, collected in a trial of the OX40 agonist ivuxolimab. This sequence was found in an adult with an advanced solid tumor such as melanoma, head and neck, liver or kidney cancer. The CDR3 region reads CASSDSFYEQYF. The DNA reads TGTGCCAGCAGCGACAGCTTCTACGAGCAGTACTTC. Extended through the reference TRBV11-2 and TRBJ2-7 proteins, this CDR3 yields the full variable domain: EAGVAQSPRYKIIEKRQSVAFWCNPISGHATLYWYQQILGQGPKLLIQFQNNGVVDDSQLPKDRFSAERLKGVDSTLKIQPAKLEDSAVYLCASSDSFYEQYFGPGTRLTVT.